Included here is one T cell receptor beta chain sequence, with context. Its matching antigen is unknown. This sample is drawn from a study of cytomegalovirus exposure and HLA in healthy donors. Findings of the study overall: In a later analysis, parvovirus B19, influenza, CMV and Epstein-Barr virus appeared linked to several top co-occurrence clusters. Beyond CMV serostatus, there was no information to go on about immune exposure.

Donors counted as nominally healthy when sampled, yet unrecorded immune exposures were likely. This CDR3 is built from 14 residues. Deletions cut 0 bases from V and 7 bases from J, with 7 bases between. Germline assignment: CDR1 MNHEY and CDR2 SVGAGI. Primers included in the PCR were 60 Vbeta and 13 Jbeta primers. Repertoires were generated with immunoSEQ multiplex PCR, while TCRdb's copy carries only in-frame clones and drops some. The sample has 60,000 to 70,000 clones; approximately 78% are singletons. The chain recombines TRBV6-5 with TRBJ1-6, with D tentatively TRBD1 (6 bases). The sequenced sample was PBMCs. The source is a man aged 35 to 55 in good health and CMV-seronegative. CDR3: CASSYSRGNSPLHF. In nucleotides, the CDR3 is TGTGCCAGCAGTTACTCCAGGGGAAATTCACCCCTCCACTTT.